This passage covers 31 T cell receptor beta chains from one sample sequenced in a study of cytomegalovirus exposure and HLA in healthy donors (dated by TCRdb to about 2017). The method was the immunoSEQ multiplex PCR assay. For the multiplex PCR, a mixture combining 60 forward primers for TCR Vbeta segments and 13 reverse primers for TCR Jbeta segments was used. The table comes from immuneACCESS by way of TCRdb, which keeps in-frame sequences with V and J called. Part of the clones is missing from these tables; in studies checked, under half for an unresolved V gene and the rest for unknown reasons. Recorded for this sample are 100,000 to 150,000 clones; about 85% of them occurred a single time. Around 1.7% of the sample is held by the ten biggest clonotypes. Sequenced sample: PBMCs. The receptor set was obtained from a boy between 10 and 17 years old in good health and CMV-seronegative.

The chain combines TRBV7-2 with TRBJ1-1; 7 nucleotides line up with TRBD1. The CDR3 length is 13 residues. Germline V gene lookup returns CDR1 SGHTA and CDR2 FQGNSA. Trimming at V came to 6 bases and at J to 10 bases, leaving 11 bases not matched to a gene. The CDR3 bases are TGTGCCAGCAGTTCTACAGGGGATTGGGGAGCTTTCTTT. Translated, it gives CASSSTGDWGAFF.

V usage is TRBV15 and J usage is TRBJ1-5, with D uncertain. The CDR3 is made up of 19 amino acids. V gave up 1 base and J gave up 1 base, with 20 bases separating them. Germline V gene data show CDR1 as LNHNV and CDR2 as YYDKDF (reference sequence). CDR3 region: CATSRGLGSGSLSNQPQHF. DNA for the CDR3: TGTGCCACCAGCAGAGGTCTCGGGAGTGGGTCATTAAGCAATCAGCCCCAGCATTTT. The variable domain in full, completed from reference TRBV15 and TRBJ1-5, reads DAMVIQNPRYQVTQFGKPVTLSCSQTLNHNVMYWYQQKSSQAPKLLFHYYDKDFNNEADTPDNFQSRRPNTSFCFLDIRSPGLGDTAMYLCATSRGLGSGSLSNQPQHFGDGTRLSIL.

V is TRBV25-1 and J is TRBJ1-2, with 8 positions matching TRBD1. CDR3 size: 15 residues. CDR1 is MGHDK and CDR2 is SYGVNS in the germline V gene. With 5 bases clipped from V and 0 bases from J, the junction kept 5 bases outside the gene matches. As DNA, the CDR3 is TGTGCCAGCAGTCCAGGGGGCTTGACTAACTATGGCTACACCTTC. Translation: CASSPGGLTNYGYTF.

J is TRBJ1-1 and V is TRBV4-2; no clear D gene. The germline V and J ends were trimmed by 0 bases and 0 bases, with 14 bases remaining between them. The germline V gene encodes CDR1 LGHNA and CDR2 YNFKEQ. The CDR3 has 17 amino acids. CDR3 protein: CASSQDLVTIMNTEAFF. CDR3 coding DNA: TGTGCCAGCAGCCAAGATCTGGTGACAATCATGAACACTGAAGCTTTCTTT.

J is TRBJ2-7 and V is TRBV27; TRBD1 matches at 8 bases. The CDR3 loop spans 14 amino acids. The junction had 6 bases not matched to a gene; V was cut back by 5 bases and J by 3 bases. Germline values: CDR1 MNHEY, CDR2 SMNVEV (reference sequence). CDR3 nucleotides: TGTGCCAGCAGTCATCGGGACAGGAACTACGAGCAGTACTTC. Encoded protein: CASSHRDRNYEQYF.

Worth noting for this clone: The junction departs from the called germline gene at one end, perhaps through a read error. The rearrangement uses TRBV13 and TRBJ1-2; D perhaps matches TRBD1 (5 bases). The CDR3 is 14 residues long. CDR1 is PRHDT, CDR2 FYEKMQ, per germline (reference sequence). Here the CDR3 DNA reads TGTGCCGGCAGCTTCCGAGCTGGGGCCAATGGCTACACCTTC. Residues: CAGSFRAGANGYTF.

J is TRBJ2-4 and V is TRBV15; 7 nucleotides agree with TRBD2. This CDR3 has 17 amino acids. V lost 1 base and J lost 3; bases outside the gene matches: 9. Germline loops: CDR1 LNHNV, CDR2 YYDKDF (reference sequence). Written as DNA, the CDR3 is TGTGCCACCAGCAGAGTGGCGGGAGTGGTGAACAAAAACATTCAGTACTTC. Its protein product is CATSRVAGVVNKNIQYF.

The chain combines TRBV6-4 with TRBJ2-3; D unresolved. The CDR3 has 15 residues. Per the germline V gene, CDR1 is MRHNA and CDR2 is SNTAGT. V was cut by 5 bases and J by 0 bases, with 12 bases left in between. The CDR3 region has the DNA TGTGCCAGCAGTCCCTCCCCTTCTAGCACAGATACGCAGTATTTT. This sequence encodes CASSPSPSSTDTQYF.

The chain links TRBV4-1 to TRBJ2-7, with 11 bases fitting TRBD1. There are 16 residues in the CDR3. V lost 4 bases to trimming and J lost 2 bases; unmatched junction nucleotides: 7. From germline, CDR1 is MGHRA and CDR2 YSYEKL. The CDR3 sequence is CASSLGGTGGPYEQYF. The CDR3 DNA reads as TGCGCCAGCAGCCTAGGAGGGACAGGGGGTCCCTACGAGCAGTACTTC.

On this clone: Other nucleotide sequences in the sample specify the same CDR3. The V gene is TRBV6-5, the J gene TRBJ1-5; a possible D gene is TRBD1 (5 bases). The CDR3 consists of 12 residues. Germline values: CDR1 MNHEY, CDR2 SVGAGI. V was clipped by 5 bases and J by 7 bases, with 9 bases between them. The CDR3 DNA sequence: TGTGCCAGCAGTACCCGGGGGCAGCCCCAGCATTTT. It encodes CASSTRGQPQHF.

This rearrangement joins TRBV6-5 to TRBJ2-1; a weak D match, TRBD1 (5 bases). Trimming pared 6 bases from V and 6 bases from J, leaving 15 bases between. Germline V lookup: CDR1 MNHEY, CDR2 SVGAGI. The CDR3 consists of 14 residues. CDR3 DNA: TGTGCCAGCAGCCTTGGCAGGGTCTCCAATGAGCAGTTCTTC. Residues: CASSLGRVSNEQFF.

The V call is TRBV5-1, the J call TRBJ2-1, with TRBD2 as a possible D gene (6 bases). CDR3 size: 14 residues. The V end was cut by 7 bases, the J end by 6 bases, with 17 bases between. In germline, CDR1 is SGHRS, CDR2 YFSETQ. In nucleotides, the CDR3 is TGCGCCAGCCGTACCAGTAGCGGACGCAATGAGCAGTTCTTC. It encodes CASRTSSGRNEQFF.

CDR3 in amino acids: CASRTGGPHNEQFF. In nucleotides, the CDR3 is TGTGCCAGCAGAACGGGGGGTCCTCACAATGAGCAGTTCTTC. The rearrangement joins TRBV2 to TRBJ2-1, with 7 bases lining up with TRBD2. The CDR3 is made up of 14 amino acids. Losses at the gene ends were 6 bases for V and 5 bases for J; bases not matched to a gene: 7. CDR1 is SNHLY, CDR2 FYNNEI, per germline. Full variable domain (rest looked up from reference TRBV2 and TRBJ2-1): EPEVTQTPSHQVTQMGQEVILRCVPISNHLYFYWYRQILGQKVEFLVSFYNNEISEKSEIFDDQFSVERPDGSNFTLKIRSTKLEDSAMYFCASRTGGPHNEQFFGPGTRLTVL.

This clone showed up just once. The chain combines TRBV6-1 with TRBJ1-1, with unresolved D. Germline loops: CDR1 MNHNS, CDR2 SASEGT. V dropped 2 bases and J dropped 0 bases, with 4 bases sitting between them. This CDR3 has 13 amino acids. Written as DNA, the CDR3 is TGTGCCAGCAGTGAACAGTTGAACACTGAAGCTTTCTTT. Translated: CASSEQLNTEAFF.

This rearrangement joins TRBV10-3 to TRBJ1-3; D perhaps matches TRBD1 (6 bases). The V and J ends lost 6 bases and 4 bases respectively, with 13 bases between them. This CDR3 is 14 amino acids long. CDR1 is ENHRY and CDR2 is SYGVKD in the germline V gene. CDR3 residues: CAIRGTGQGNTIYF. CDR3 bases: TGTGCCATCAGGGGAACCGGACAGGGAAACACCATATATTTT.

The V and J genes are TRBV7-2 and TRBJ1-5; D ambiguous. Germline V gives CDR1 SGHTA, CDR2 FQGNSA. The CDR3 extends over 13 amino acids. V was clipped by 5 bases and J by 7 bases, with 12 bases between them. CDR3 DNA: TGTGCCAGCAGCCCCACCGGGTGGCAGCCCCAGCATTTT. Its protein product is CASSPTGWQPQHF.

This chain connects TRBV27 to TRBJ2-7, with TRBD2 matching over 11 bases. The CDR3 extends over 18 amino acids. V shed 3 bases and J 7 bases; nucleotides not matched to a gene: 17. Germline V gene sequence: CDR1 MNHEY, CDR2 SMNVEV (reference sequence). This CDR3 reads CASSFLAGGRGSSREQYF. CDR3 nucleotide sequence: TGTGCCAGCAGTTTCCTAGCGGGAGGTAGGGGTTCCTCGAGGGAGCAGTACTTC.

The gene calls are TRBV28 and TRBJ2-3; 9 nucleotides align to TRBD2. Looked up from germline, CDR1 is MDHEN and CDR2 is SYDVKM. The CDR3 is 14 amino acids. V dropped 7 bases and J dropped 2; count of bases not matched to a gene: 4. CDR3 protein: CASTKREVTDTQYF. DNA for the CDR3: TGTGCCAGCACCAAGCGGGAGGTCACAGATACGCAGTATTTT.

Here the CDR3 reads CASSEAVRATNTGELFF. The CDR3 bases are TGTGCCAGCAGTGAAGCGGTCAGAGCGACGAACACCGGGGAGCTGTTTTTT. V is TRBV2 and J is TRBJ2-2; D not resolved. This CDR3 has 17 amino acids. Between the trimmed V and J ends, which lost 0 bases and 0 bases, there was a span of 11 bases. The V gene's germline CDR1 is SNHLY and CDR2 FYNNEI.

The V call is TRBV13, the J call TRBJ1-2, with D uncertain. The CDR3 spans 14 residues. Between the trimmed V and J ends, which lost 5 bases and 7 bases, there was a span of 17 bases. Germline lookup yields CDR1 PRHDT and CDR2 FYEKMQ (reference sequence). For the CDR3, the DNA is TGTGCCAGCAGCCAGAACCAAGGACTCGGTGGCTACACCTTC. This sequence encodes CASSQNQGLGGYTF.

This clone was seen a single time. The rearrangement uses TRBV19 and TRBJ2-3; possible D gene TRBD1, 6 bases. CDR3 size: 20 residues. CDR1 LNHDA and CDR2 SQIVND come from the germline V gene (reference sequence). The V gene lost 6 bases and the J gene lost 4 bases, with 32 bases spanning the gap. CDR3 nucleotides: TGTGCCAGTAGCGCACCCTATCGAACCGGGACACCCAGGGGTCCAGATACGCAGTATTTT. It codes for CASSAPYRTGTPRGPDTQYF.

The chain links TRBV18 to TRBJ1-1; TRBD1 might be the D (6 bases). The CDR3 loop spans 15 amino acids. Germline loops: CDR1 KGHSH, CDR2 LQKENI. Trimming pared 5 bases from V and 0 bases from J, leaving 13 bases between. As DNA, the CDR3 is TGTGCCAGCTCAGTCAGGGGACACATGAACACTGAAGCTTTCTTT. This codes for CASSVRGHMNTEAFF.

The rearrangement joins TRBV4-2 to TRBJ2-7, with TRBD1 matching over 7 bases. This CDR3 has 14 residues. V was pared by 1 base and J by 5 bases, with 5 bases of the junction left unmatched. Germline values: CDR1 LGHNA, CDR2 YNFKEQ. CDR3 coding DNA: TGTGCCAGCAGCCAAGTCACAGGGGACCACGAGCAGTACTTC. Residues: CASSQVTGDHEQYF.

The V and J genes are TRBV10-3 and TRBJ1-2, with 11 bases lining up with TRBD1. The CDR3 is 14 amino acids. Germline-derived CDR1 and CDR2 are ENHRY and SYGVKD. With 6 bases clipped from V and 3 bases from J, the junction kept 3 bases outside the gene matches. The CDR3 DNA reads as TGTGCCATCAGAGGGGACAGGGGGGACTATGGCTACACCTTC. Translated, it gives CAIRGDRGDYGYTF.

This chain connects TRBV9 to TRBJ2-5; 11 bases agree with TRBD2. This CDR3 has 16 residues. With V trimmed by 0 bases and J by 6 bases, 7 bases remained unmatched. Germline CDR1 and CDR2: SGDLS and YYNGEE. In nucleotides, the CDR3 is TGTGCCAGCAGCGTAGGAACTAGCGGGAGCATGAAGACCCAGTACTTC. It encodes CASSVGTSGSMKTQYF.

The rearrangement links TRBV5-4 to TRBJ1-2; a weak D match, TRBD1 (5 bases). The length of the CDR3 is 13 residues. Germline loops: CDR1 SGHNT, CDR2 YYREEE (reference sequence). The V end was cut by 2 bases, the J end by 4 bases, with 9 bases between. In DNA form, the CDR3 reads TGTGCCAGCAGCTTAGAAGGGGCCTATGGCTACACCTTC. It codes for CASSLEGAYGYTF.

V gene TRBV7-8 combines with J gene TRBJ1-2; D remains unclear. The germline gives CDR1 SGHVS, CDR2 FQNEAQ. This CDR3 is built from 14 residues. V was shortened by 1 base and J by 5 bases, with 11 bases between the two germline ends. For the CDR3, the DNA is TGTGCCAGCAGCTTAGAGTCAGACTTATATGGCTACACCTTC. Its translation is CASSLESDLYGYTF.

CDR3 residues: CASSLGLAGGHNEQYF. Here the CDR3 DNA reads TGCGCCAGCAGCTTAGGACTAGCGGGGGGGCATAACGAGCAGTACTTC. The V and J genes are TRBV5-1 and TRBJ2-7; the match to TRBD2 covers 15 bases. The CDR3 length is 16 residues. With 2 bases clipped from V and 5 bases from J, the junction kept 5 bases outside the gene matches. The germline CDR1 and CDR2 sequences are SGHRS and YFSETQ.

The chain recombines TRBV12-5 with TRBJ1-1; TRBD1 might be the D (6 bases). This CDR3 is 14 amino acids long. Germline assignment: CDR1 LGHNT and CDR2 FRNRAP. V was cut by 5 bases and J by 1 base, with 11 bases left in between. As DNA, the CDR3 is TGTGCTAGTGGTCCAGGGACATCGAACACTGAAGCTTTCTTT. This translates into CASGPGTSNTEAFF.

The chain couples TRBV7-8 to TRBJ2-7; D perhaps matches TRBD2 (5 bases). The CDR3 covers 14 residues. CDR1 is SGHVS and CDR2 is FQNEAQ in the germline V gene. Trimming cost V 1 base and J 0 bases, with 7 bases left between them. CDR3: CASSLVGSSYEQYF. CDR3 nucleotide sequence: TGTGCCAGCAGCTTAGTTGGGAGCTCCTACGAGCAGTACTTC.

This chain joins TRBV11-2 and TRBJ2-2; D might be TRBD2 (6 bases). Germline V lookup: CDR1 SGHAT, CDR2 FQNNGV. The CDR3 extends over 18 amino acids. V dropped 3 bases and J dropped 4 bases, with 21 bases sitting between them. CDR3 region: CASSFDPLTERATGELFF. The CDR3 DNA is TGTGCCAGCAGCTTTGATCCCTTGACAGAGCGGGCCACCGGGGAGCTGTTTTTT.